Each of the 13 T cell receptor beta chains below was sequenced from the same sample in a study of T cell clonotyping in hematopoietic cell transplantation. The table came from immunoSEQ multiplex PCR; TCRdb's copy has only in-frame clones and leaves some out. The repertoire holds over 8,500 clones, with about 47% as singletons. The specimen comprised PBMCs, sampled 30 days after allogeneic stem cell transplant. The origin of the receptors is a male patient in his fifties who had an allogeneic stem cell transplant from an unrelated donor, so the T cells may come from the graft donor. Some clones in this sample may be carry-over from other donors' samples.

V and J are TRBV6-5 and TRBJ2-7; 11 nucleotides agree with TRBD2. The CDR3 has 15 amino acids. V lost 7 bases to trimming and J lost 6 bases; unmatched junction nucleotides: 11. Germline-derived CDR1 and CDR2 are MNHEY and SVGAGI. CDR3 sequence: CASTPRTSGSGEQYF. CDR3 in DNA: TGTGCCAGCACCCCCCGGACTAGCGGGTCGGGCGAGCAGTACTTC.

J is TRBJ1-2 and V is TRBV5-1; D not resolved. The V gene's germline CDR1 is SGHRS and CDR2 YFSETQ. V was trimmed by 0 bases and J by 4 bases, leaving 7 bases between them. The CDR3 runs to 13 residues. CDR3 sequence: CASSLARIYGYTF. The CDR3 DNA sequence: TGCGCCAGCAGCTTGGCCCGGATCTATGGCTACACCTTC.

The chain carries TRBV5-1 and TRBJ2-7, with D possibly being TRBD1 (5 bases). The CDR3 covers 13 residues. The V end lost 0 bases, the J end lost 6 bases, and 10 bases lay between the germline ends. Per the germline V gene, CDR1 is SGHRS and CDR2 is YFSETQ. Here the CDR3 DNA reads TGCGCCAGCAGCTTGGAACAGGTTGCCGAGCAGTACTTC. It codes for CASSLEQVAEQYF.

This clone came up a few times. The rearrangement uses TRBV29-1 and TRBJ2-5, with TRBD2 matching over 8 bases. The CDR3 is made up of 12 amino acids. Germline-derived CDR1 and CDR2 are SQVTM and ANQGSEA. Trimming removed 3 bases from V and 5 bases from J; junction bases left unmatched: 2. The CDR3 bases are TGCAGCGTTGAGGGCGGGGGGGAGACCCAGTACTTC. This gives the protein CSVEGGGETQYF.

This chain connects TRBV6-5 to TRBJ1-5; 7 nucleotides match TRBD1. Germline assignment: CDR1 MNHEY and CDR2 SVGAGI. V lost 6 bases, J lost 3 bases, and 2 bases stayed unmatched. The CDR3 has 13 residues. The CDR3 loop reads CASRGQANQPQHF. The CDR3, as DNA: TGTGCCAGCAGAGGACAGGCCAATCAGCCCCAGCATTTT.

Details on this clone: Compared with germline, one end of the junction differs, possibly owing to a read error. The V call is TRBV7-7, the J call TRBJ1-3; the D is unclear. The CDR3 is made up of 15 amino acids. CDR1 SSHAT and CDR2 FNYEAQ come from the germline V gene (reference sequence). Here the CDR3 reads CASSPEPFSGNTIYF. CDR3 DNA: TGTGCTAGCAGCCCCGAACCCTTCTCTGGAAACACCATATATTTT. Looking up the rest from reference TRBV7-7 and TRBJ1-3 gives the full variable domain: GAGVSQSPRYKVTKRGQDVTLRCDPISSHATLYWYQQALGQGPEFLTYFNYEAQPDKSGLPSDRFSAERPEGSISTLTIQRTEQRDSAMYRCASSPEPFSGNTIYFGEGSWLTVV.

The gene calls are TRBV30 and TRBJ2-7, with D perhaps matching TRBD1 (6 bases). Germline CDR1 and CDR2: GTSNPN and SVGIG (reference sequence). The CDR3 is 14 amino acids. The V end was cut by 0 bases, the J end by 2 bases, with 11 bases between. The CDR3 coding sequence is TGTGCCTGGAGTGTAATAGGGGACACCTACGAGCAGTACTTC. Protein product: CAWSVIGDTYEQYF.

The chain is built from TRBV29-1 and TRBJ1-2, with 8 bases identical to TRBD1. CDR1 is SQVTM, CDR2 ANQGSEA, per germline. The CDR3 runs to 13 residues. V shed 4 bases, J shed 6 bases, and the junction held 7 bases outside the gene matches. CDR3 sequence reads: CSVAGGEVNGYTF. For the CDR3, the DNA is TGCAGCGTTGCAGGGGGCGAGGTTAATGGCTACACCTTC.

The sample holds a few counts of this clone. This chain joins TRBV6-5 and TRBJ2-7; D gene ambiguous. The CDR3 is 13 amino acids. The ends were cut back, 2 bases at V and 1 base at J, with 6 bases in the middle. The germline V gene encodes CDR1 MNHEY and CDR2 SVGAGI. The CDR3 spells CASSYPGSYEQYF. The CDR3 bases are TGTGCCAGCAGTTACCCCGGTTCCTACGAGCAGTACTTC.

The chain couples TRBV29-1 to TRBJ1-4; maybe TRBD1 (6 bases). This CDR3 region has 13 residues. Trimming took 6 bases from V and 8 from J, leaving 16 bases between them. Germline CDR1 reads SQVTM; CDR2 reads ANQGSEA. CDR3 protein: CSVLPGGGEKLFF. The CDR3 DNA follows: TGCAGCGTACTACCGGGGGGCGGGGAAAAACTGTTTTTT.

This clone appeared a single time. The chain is built from TRBV4-2 and TRBJ2-7; TRBD2 aligns across 7 bases. Germline CDR1 LGHNA, CDR2 YNFKEQ. The J segment lost 3 bases and the V segment lost 0 bases, leaving 8 bases of the junction unmatched. The CDR3 has 16 residues. The CDR3 spells CASSQDPAGYVYEQYF. CDR3 DNA: TGTGCCAGCAGCCAAGACCCAGCGGGATACGTCTACGAGCAGTACTTC.

The gene calls are TRBV30 and TRBJ2-5; D gene ambiguous. Judging by the DNA end, TRBJ2-7 fits better; the J call may be wrong. This CDR3 is built from 11 residues. Per germline, CDR1 GTSNPN and CDR2 SVGIG (reference sequence). This CDR3 reads CAWRPGGEQYF. CDR3 nucleotides: TGTGCCTGGAGGCCCGGCGGCGAGCAGTACTTC.

CDR3 nucleotides: TGCGCCAGCAGCCCCGTACAGGGGTATAACGATGAGCAGTTCTTC. It yields the protein CASSPVQGYNDEQFF. The chain couples TRBV4-3 to TRBJ2-1, with 7 bases identical to TRBD1. The CDR3 is made up of 15 amino acids. Germline loops: CDR1 LGHNA, CDR2 YSLEER. With 4 bases clipped from V and 8 bases from J, the junction kept 11 bases outside the gene matches.